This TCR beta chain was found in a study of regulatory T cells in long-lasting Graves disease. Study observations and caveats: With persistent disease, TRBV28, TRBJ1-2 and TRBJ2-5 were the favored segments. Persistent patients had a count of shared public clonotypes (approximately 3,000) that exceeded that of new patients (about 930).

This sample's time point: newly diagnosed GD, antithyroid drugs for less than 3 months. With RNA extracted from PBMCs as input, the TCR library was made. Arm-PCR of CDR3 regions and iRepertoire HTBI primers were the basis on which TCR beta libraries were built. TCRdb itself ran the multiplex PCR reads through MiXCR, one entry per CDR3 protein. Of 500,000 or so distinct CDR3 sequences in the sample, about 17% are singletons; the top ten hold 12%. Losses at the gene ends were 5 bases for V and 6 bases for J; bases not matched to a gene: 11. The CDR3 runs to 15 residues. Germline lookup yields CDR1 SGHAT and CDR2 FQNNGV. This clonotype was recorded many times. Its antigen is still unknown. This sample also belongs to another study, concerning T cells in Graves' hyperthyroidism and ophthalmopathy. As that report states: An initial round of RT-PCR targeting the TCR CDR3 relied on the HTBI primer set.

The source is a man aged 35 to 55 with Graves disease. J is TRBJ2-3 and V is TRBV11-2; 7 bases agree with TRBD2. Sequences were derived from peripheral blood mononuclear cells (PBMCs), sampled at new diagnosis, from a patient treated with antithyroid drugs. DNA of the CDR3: TGTGCCAGCAGCGGAGGGAGGGCCCTTGCGGATACGCAGTATTTT. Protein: CASSGGRALADTQYF. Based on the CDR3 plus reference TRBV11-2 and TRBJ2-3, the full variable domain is EAGVAQSPRYKIIEKRQSVAFWCNPISGHATLYWYQQILGQGPKLLIQFQNNGVVDDSQLPKDRFSAERLKGVDSTLKIQPAKLEDSAVYLCASSGGRALADTQYFGPGTRLTVL.